The 2 T cell receptor beta chains in this list originate from one sample, sequenced in a study of blood T cell repertoires in COVID-19. The table came from immunoSEQ multiplex PCR; TCRdb's copy has only in-frame clones and leaves some out. The sample shows about 150,000 clones, approximately 88% of them seen only once. The sequencing input was PBMCs or T cells enriched from blood (not recorded which). These receptors originate from a woman aged 25 to 45 with acute COVID-19.

CDR3: CASRDRNLPRGYTF. The CDR3 bases are TGTGCCAGCAGGGACAGAAATCTTCCGAGGGGCTACACCTTC. The chain recombines TRBV28 with TRBJ1-2; D may be TRBD1 (6 bases). Germline V CDR1 and CDR2: MDHEN, SYDVKM. The CDR3 spans 14 residues. V was shortened by 6 bases and J by 8 bases, with 19 bases between the two germline ends.

The gene calls are TRBV12-3 or TRBV12-4 and TRBJ1-1; tentatively, D is TRBD1 (5 bases). V was clipped by 7 bases and J by 3 bases, with 12 bases between them. The CDR3 runs to 13 residues. CDR3 sequence reads: CASTVDSYTEAFF. CDR3 in DNA: TGTGCCAGCACCGTCGACAGTTACACTGAAGCTTTCTTT.